This entry is about one T cell receptor beta chain. Antigen specificity is unknown. Donors had no recently reported acute infections or vaccinations and were HIV-negative. TCRdb keeps only in-frame clones here, not all; method: immunoSEQ multiplex PCR. Among about 2 million clones listed, roughly 95% were seen once. The data belong to a study of shared clonotypes between healthy human individuals. The study, taken as a whole, reports: Represented diversity (both genetic and exposure-history) was limited by the small number of donors.

The TCR sequence derives from a young man in good health. Sequenced: naive CD4+ T cells sorted from blood. Subset of the sample: CD45RA+ positively selected.

This CDR3 reads CASRNSGPGELFF. The DNA of the CDR3 is TGTGCCAGCAGGAACTCAGGGCCCGGGGAGCTGTTTTTT. The chain has TRBV6-5 and TRBJ2-2; a weak D match, TRBD1 (5 bases). The length of the CDR3 is 13 residues. Trimming removed 6 bases at V and 6 bases at J, with 11 bases between. Germline assignment: CDR1 MNHEY and CDR2 SVGAGI.